The sequence of this T cell receptor beta chain was determined in a study of shared clonotypes between healthy human individuals. V was shortened by 1 base and J by 2 bases, with 8 bases between the two germline ends. CDR1 and CDR2 from the germline V gene are SGHTA and FQGNSA. CDR3 length: 15 residues. CD45RO+ cells and CCR7-negative CD45RA+ TemRA cells were combined as CD8 memory. Study-wide points: Clonotypes shared by all four donors outscored non-shared clonotypes in generation probability. Generally, naive subsets came out with larger estimated richness than memory subsets.

This clone was found many times. Its antigen is undetermined. A 200 ng quantity of DNA, some 30,000 T cell genomes, went into the sorted-subset replicate PCRs. TCRdb's table, derived via immunoSEQ multiplex PCR, lists solely in-frame clones and lacks some. The profile shows about 690,000 clones, less than 95% of them singletons. This receptor was obtained from a man younger than 35 in good health. Some clones in this sample may be carry-over from other donors' samples. Specimen: memory CD8+ T cells from PBMCs. Subset specified: CD45RO+ cells pooled with CCR7-negative TemRA cells. The gene calls are TRBV7-2 and TRBJ2-2, with D hard to call. CDR3 amino acids: CASSLEGFNTGELFF. The CDR3, as DNA: TGTGCCAGCAGCTTAGAAGGGTTTAACACCGGGGAGCTGTTTTTT. The whole variable domain, filled in from reference TRBV7-2 and TRBJ2-2, reads GAGVSQSPSNKVTEKGKDVELRCDPISGHTALYWYRQSLGQGLEFLIYFQGNSAPDKSGLPSDRFSAERTGGSVSTLTIQRTQQEDSAVYLCASSLEGFNTGELFFGEGSRLTVL.